A single sample gave rise to the 26 T cell receptor beta chains below, sequenced in a study of blood T cell repertoires in COVID-19. Clones were sequenced by immunoSEQ multiplex PCR, and TCRdb holds only the in-frame ones, with some missing. Among 40,000 or so clones listed, approximately 81% were seen once. The material sequenced was peripheral blood. The source of these receptors is a man in his 60s with COVID-19, enrolled during active disease.

This rearrangement joins TRBV11-2 to TRBJ1-2, with D possibly matching TRBD1 (5 bases). Deletions cut 1 base from V and 5 bases from J, with 14 bases between. The CDR3 covers 15 residues. Looked up from germline, CDR1 is SGHAT and CDR2 is FQNNGV. CDR3 nucleotides: TGTGCCAGCAGCTTAGGCATTTGGGGGGAATATGGCTACACCTTC. Translation gives CASSLGIWGEYGYTF.

This clone was seen only once. V and J are TRBV21-1 and TRBJ1-4; the D call TRBD1 from the table was never checked on the DNA. TRBV21-1 is a pseudogene segment. This CDR3 has 15 amino acids. CDR3 nucleotides: TGTGCCAGCAGCCCCTGGAGAGGGGGACGTGAAAAACTGTTTTTT. Its translation is CASSPWRGGREKLFF.

The J gene is TRBJ1-1, the V gene TRBV5-6; 7 positions agree with TRBD1. The CDR3 runs 13 residues. V shed 4 bases, J shed 4 bases, and the junction held 4 bases outside the gene matches. Germline V gene sequence: CDR1 SGHDT, CDR2 YYEEEE. The CDR3 DNA is TGTGCCAGCAGCCGTACAGGGGCCACTGAAGCTTTCTTT. The encoded protein is CASSRTGATEAFF.

The V gene is TRBV24-1, the J gene TRBJ1-5; weak D call: TRBD1 (5 bases). The CDR3 has 14 residues. V lost 7 bases to trimming and J lost 3 bases, with 12 bases between them. The V gene's germline CDR1 is KGHDR and CDR2 SFDVKD. CDR3 region: CATRGGRDNQPQHF. CDR3 DNA: TGTGCCACCAGGGGGGGACGCGACAATCAGCCCCAGCATTTT.

The rearrangement uses TRBV4-1 and TRBJ1-2, with a possible D match to TRBD1 (6 bases). From germline, CDR1 is MGHRA and CDR2 YSYEKL. This CDR3 region has 16 residues. V lost 3 bases to trimming and J lost 1 base, with 15 bases between them. The CDR3 spells CASSQGRDTDNYGYTF. The CDR3 coding sequence is TGCGCCAGCAGCCAGGGCCGGGACACGGATAACTATGGCTACACCTTC.

The rearrangement joins TRBV7-7 to TRBJ2-5; perhaps TRBD1 as D (5 bases). CDR1 is SSHAT, CDR2 FNYEAQ, per germline (reference sequence). This CDR3 is built from 15 residues. V was clipped by 0 bases and J by 4 bases, with 12 bases between them. CDR3: CASSLAFSQGETQYF. The DNA of the CDR3 is TGTGCCAGCAGCTTAGCCTTCTCCCAGGGAGAGACCCAGTACTTC.

This sequence joins TRBV5-1 and TRBJ1-1; tentatively, D is TRBD1 (5 bases). V was pared by 2 bases and J by 1 base, with 15 bases between. This CDR3 has 16 residues. The V gene's germline CDR1 is SGHRS and CDR2 YFSETQ. CDR3 nucleotide sequence: TGCGCCAGCAGCTTTAATTCCGCGACAGCGAACACTGAAGCTTTCTTT. Encoded protein: CASSFNSATANTEAFF.

This rearrangement joins TRBV12-5 to TRBJ2-2; TRBD1 matches at 7 bases. Germline CDR1 reads LGHNT; CDR2 reads FRNRAP. V dropped 2 bases and J dropped 4; count of bases not matched to a gene: 10. The CDR3 totals 17 residues. In nucleotides, the CDR3 is TGTGCTAGTGGTTTGTCCAGGACAGGCGGCATCACCGGGGAGCTGTTTTTT. This sequence encodes CASGLSRTGGITGELFF.

This clone was counted once. The V gene is TRBV9, the J gene TRBJ2-5; TRBD2 aligns across 7 bases. Germline assignment: CDR1 SGDLS and CDR2 YYNGEE. The CDR3 extends over 17 amino acids. Unmatched junction bases numbered 12, after V lost 3 bases and J lost 1 base. CDR3: CASSGGWTRGFQETQYF. CDR3 bases: TGTGCCAGCAGCGGGGGGTGGACTAGAGGTTTCCAAGAGACCCAGTACTTC.

The chain links TRBV19 to TRBJ1-5; 7 bases are shared with TRBD1. The junction had 10 bases not matched to a gene; V was cut back by 3 bases and J by 5 bases. CDR1 LNHDA and CDR2 SQIVND come from the germline V gene (reference sequence). This CDR3 has 16 residues. CDR3 in DNA: TGTGCCAGTAGTATTTTAAGGGTAGGGGGCGATCAGCCCCAGCATTTT. As protein: CASSILRVGGDQPQHF. Supplemented by reference TRBV19 and TRBJ1-5, the full variable domain reads DGGITQSPKYLFRKEGQNVTLSCEQNLNHDAMYWYRQDPGQGLRLIYYSQIVNDFQKGDIAEGYSVSREKKESFPLTVTSAQKNPTAFYLCASSILRVGGDQPQHFGDGTRLSIL.

This rearrangement joins TRBV12-3 or TRBV12-4 to TRBJ1-2, with 11 bases that match TRBD1. The V gene end was trimmed by 7 bases and the J gene end by 8 bases; junction bases not matched to a gene: 6. The CDR3 sequence is 13 residues long. The DNA for the CDR3 is TGTGCCAGCATGCGGACAGGGGGCTTCGGCTACACCTTC. It translates to CASMRTGGFGYTF.

The genes are TRBV18 and TRBJ1-6; D unresolved. Deletions cut 3 bases from V and 8 bases from J, with 8 bases between. Germline loops: CDR1 KGHSH, CDR2 LQKENI. The CDR3 runs to 13 residues. CDR3 in amino acids: CASSPGLDSPLHF. In DNA, the CDR3 is TGTGCCAGCTCACCGGGTCTAGATTCACCCCTCCACTTT.

This clone was counted between two and nine times. Other DNA sequences within the sample encode an identical CDR3. The genes are TRBV18 and TRBJ2-5; tentatively, D is TRBD2 (5 bases). Germline assignment: CDR1 KGHSH and CDR2 LQKENI. V lost 2 bases, J lost 4 bases, and 5 bases lay in between. This CDR3 contains 12 residues. For the CDR3, the DNA is TGTGCCAGCTCACCAGGAGGAGAGACCCAGTACTTC. Translated, it gives CASSPGGETQYF.

The sample holds a few counts of this clone. The chain has TRBV2 and TRBJ1-1, with a weak D call TRBD1 (5 bases). The CDR3 is 14 residues long. Trimming stripped 6 bases from V and 0 bases from J, with 11 bases between. Germline assignment: CDR1 SNHLY and CDR2 FYNNEI. The CDR3 region is CASRAGSLNTEAFF. CDR3 in DNA: TGTGCCAGCAGGGCAGGGTCATTGAACACTGAAGCTTTCTTT.

The chain carries TRBV9 and TRBJ2-7; 7 bases map to TRBD1. Germline-derived CDR1 and CDR2 are SGDLS and YYNGEE. The CDR3 is 15 residues long. V was clipped by 0 bases and J by 2 bases; unmatched bases: 5. CDR3 sequence (DNA): TGTGCCAGCAGCGTAGGACAGGGCATAGCCTACGAGCAGTACTTC. Its protein is CASSVGQGIAYEQYF.

The CDR3 reads CASSPVLAKNIQYF. The CDR3 DNA follows: TGTGCCAGCTCACCCGTCTTAGCCAAAAACATTCAGTACTTC. The J gene is TRBJ2-4, the V gene TRBV18; D is unresolved. This CDR3 is built from 14 residues. Trimming removed 3 bases from V and 0 bases from J, with 6 bases in between. Germline CDR1 and CDR2: KGHSH and LQKENI. The full variable domain, completed using reference TRBV18 and TRBJ2-4, is NAGVMQNPRHLVRRRGQEARLRCSPMKGHSHVYWYRQLPEEGLKFMVYLQKENIIDESGMPKERFSAEFPKEGPSILRIQQVVRGDSAAYFCASSPVLAKNIQYFGAGTRLSVL.

V is TRBV30 and J is TRBJ1-3; 7 positions agree with TRBD1. Germline V gives CDR1 GTSNPN, CDR2 SVGIG (reference sequence). The CDR3 spans 16 residues. With V trimmed by 2 bases and J by 4 bases, 11 bases remained unmatched. The CDR3, as DNA: TGTGCCTGGAGTTTACAGGGGACGGCCTTCGGAAACACCATATATTTT. This codes for CAWSLQGTAFGNTIYF.

Here the CDR3 DNA reads TGTGCCAGCAGCTTAAATCTAGCGGGGAATGAGCAGTTCTTC. Protein: CASSLNLAGNEQFF. The rearrangement uses TRBV11-2 and TRBJ2-1; TRBD2 aligns across 9 bases. The CDR3 is 14 residues long. Germline loops: CDR1 SGHAT, CDR2 FQNNGV. Trimming removed 2 bases from V and 7 bases from J; junction bases left unmatched: 3.

The rearrangement links TRBV2 to TRBJ1-2, with 7 bases identical to TRBD1. V dropped 1 base and J dropped 2; count of bases not matched to a gene: 4. CDR1 is SNHLY, CDR2 FYNNEI, per germline. This CDR3 has 15 residues. The CDR3 DNA follows: TGTGCCAGCAGTGAAGGTGGCAGGGGGAACTATGGCTACACCTTC. Translated: CASSEGGRGNYGYTF.

This sequence joins TRBV5-4 and TRBJ2-3, with 8 bases matching TRBD1. V shed 4 bases, J shed 4 bases, and the junction held 5 bases outside the gene matches. Germline CDR1 reads SGHNT; CDR2 reads YYREEE (reference sequence). The CDR3 runs to 14 residues. The CDR3 spells CASSRTTGADTQYF. Written as DNA, the CDR3 is TGTGCCAGCAGCCGAACGACAGGGGCAGATACGCAGTATTTT.

V gene TRBV6-4 combines with J gene TRBJ2-3; the match to TRBD2 covers 10 bases. Losses at the gene ends were 6 bases for V and 0 bases for J; bases not matched to a gene: 12. The germline CDR1 and CDR2 sequences are MRHNA and SNTAGT. This CDR3 is 18 amino acids long. CDR3 bases: TGTGCCAGCAGGATAGCGGGAGGCACCCTCCTTAGCACAGATACGCAGTATTTT. Translation: CASRIAGGTLLSTDTQYF.

This chain joins TRBV10-3 and TRBJ1-6, with TRBD1 identical over 8 bases. Trimming cost V 10 bases and J 7 bases; bases outside gene matches: 6. Per the germline V gene, CDR1 is ENHRY and CDR2 is SYGVKD. This CDR3 contains 13 residues. The CDR3 sequence is CASGTGRNSPLHF. CDR3 in DNA: TGTGCCAGTGGGACAGGCCGAAATTCACCCCTCCACTTT.

The chain's CDR3 is CASSIGQGNTEAFF. CDR3 nucleotides: TGTGCCAGTAGCATCGGACAGGGGAACACTGAAGCTTTCTTT. The chain links TRBV19 to TRBJ1-1, with 8 bases fitting TRBD1. The CDR3 extends over 14 amino acids. CDR1 and CDR2 from the germline V gene are LNHDA and SQIVND (reference sequence). Trimming cost V 6 bases and J 1 base; bases outside gene matches: 4.

The rearrangement joins TRBV19 to TRBJ2-5; 8 positions match TRBD2. Trimming cost V 5 bases and J 2 bases; bases outside gene matches: 10. There are 16 residues in the CDR3. Per the germline V gene, CDR1 is LNHDA and CDR2 is SQIVND (reference sequence). Here the CDR3 reads CASSAPGLGSQETQYF. DNA of the CDR3: TGTGCCAGTAGTGCCCCGGGACTAGGGTCTCAAGAGACCCAGTACTTC.

The table lists this clone with a few counts. The rearrangement links TRBV7-9 to TRBJ1-2; D perhaps matches TRBD1 (5 bases). The CDR3 has 12 residues. CDR1 and CDR2 (germline): SEHNR, FQNEAQ (reference sequence). V was cut by 9 bases and J by 4 bases, with 12 bases left in between. CDR3 residues: CASRGESYGYTF. In DNA form, the CDR3 reads TGTGCCAGTCGGGGGGAGTCCTATGGCTACACCTTC.

The V and J genes are TRBV6-1 and TRBJ1-1, with D maybe TRBD1 (5 bases). CDR3 length equals 11 residues. In germline, CDR1 is MNHNS, CDR2 SASEGT. V was cut by 1 base and J by 11 bases, with 8 bases left in between. CDR3 nucleotide sequence: TGTGCCAGCAGTGAAGAGGGGAATGCTTTCTTT. It specifies CASSEEGNAFF.